Presented here are 26 T cell receptor beta chains from one specimen sequenced in a study of read filtering for tumor transcriptome and immune sequencing. The library was built from about 400 ng RNA with molecular barcoded adaptors for alpha/delta and beta/gamma chains. MiXCR, run by TCRdb on the reads, gives a single entry per CDR3 protein. The sample contains about 58,000 distinct CDR3 sequences, around an eighth of which appear only once. Material: a population of CD138-negative cells sorted from bone marrow. The receptor source for this set is a donor at least 40 years old with multiple myeloma.

This clonotype was counted many times. The J gene is TRBJ2-2, the V gene TRBV6-6; TRBD1 matches 11 bases. V trimming: 6 bases; J trimming: 7 bases; junction bases outside the gene matches: 4. Germline V gives CDR1 MNHNY, CDR2 SVGAGI (reference sequence). The CDR3 contains 14 residues. CDR3 nucleotides: TGTGCCAGCAGGGACAGGGGGCCCAGCGGGGAGCTGTTTTTT. This encodes CASRDRGPSGELFF.

There are many counts of this clonotype. The gene calls are TRBV20-1 and TRBJ1-1, with a weak D call TRBD1 (5 bases). V lost 3 bases and J 2 bases, leaving 16 bases between the germline ends. CDR1 and CDR2 (germline): DFQATT, SNEGSKA (reference sequence). The CDR3 has 15 residues. Here the CDR3 reads CSARGERIRNTEAFF. The CDR3 coding sequence is TGCAGTGCTAGGGGGGAGCGAATACGAAACACTGAAGCTTTCTTT.

This clonotype was detected ten times or more. The genes are TRBV20-1 and TRBJ2-7; 10 bases are shared with TRBD2. The CDR3 has 17 residues. Germline assignment: CDR1 DFQATT and CDR2 SNEGSKA (reference sequence). Losses at the gene ends were 7 bases for V and 0 bases for J; bases not matched to a gene: 15. CDR3 protein: CSGMGTSGDTSSYEQYF. The CDR3 bases are TGCAGTGGGATGGGAACTAGCGGGGACACAAGCTCCTACGAGCAGTACTTC.

CDR3 amino acids: CASSLGKGTGSYEQYF. As DNA, the CDR3 is TGTGCCAGCAGCTTAGGGAAAGGGACGGGATCCTACGAGCAGTACTTC. The chain uses TRBV7-9 and TRBJ2-7; D could derive from TRBD1 or TRBD2 (5 bases each). V lost 1 base and J lost 1, with 14 bases in between. This CDR3 spans 16 amino acids. Germline CDR1 is SEHNR and CDR2 is FQNEAQ (reference sequence).

This clonotype was seen repeatedly, ten times or more. CDR3 coding DNA: TGTGCCAGCAGCAATGACTACGAGCAGTACTTC. It translates to CASSNDYEQYF. The chain couples TRBV9 to TRBJ2-7; no firm D call. CDR3 length equals 11 residues. V was cut by 4 bases and J by 3 bases, with 5 bases left in between. CDR1 SGDLS and CDR2 YYNGEE come from the germline V gene.

In this sample, this clonotype turned up many times. The chain couples TRBV20-1 to TRBJ1-4; no reliable D call. This CDR3 has 16 residues. The germline V gene has CDR1 DFQATT and CDR2 SNEGSKA (reference sequence). The V end lost 5 bases, the J end lost 5 bases, and 21 bases lay between the germline ends. The DNA of the CDR3 is TGCAGTGCTCCTCGACGGCCGAGGACGGGGAATGAAAAACTGTTTTTT. Its translation is CSAPRRPRTGNEKLFF.

This clonotype was detected ten times or more. The gene calls are TRBV12-3 or TRBV12-4 and TRBJ1-1; 7 bases are shared with TRBD1. V shed 5 bases and J 5 bases; nucleotides not matched to a gene: 5. This CDR3 has 13 amino acids. CDR3 nucleotide sequence: TGTGCCAGCAGTCGGATACAGGGGACTGAAGCTTTCTTT. Translated: CASSRIQGTEAFF.

This clonotype was picked up many times. The chain links TRBV20-1 to TRBJ1-1, with TRBD1 matching 9 bases. In germline, CDR1 is DFQATT, CDR2 SNEGSKA (reference sequence). After removal of 0 bases from V and 0 bases from J, the junction contained 11 bases not matched to a gene. This CDR3 region has 18 residues. CDR3 residues: CSARDPKKQGALNTEAFF. The CDR3 DNA is TGCAGTGCTAGAGATCCTAAAAAACAGGGGGCATTGAACACTGAAGCTTTCTTT.

This clonotype was detected many times. The chain combines TRBV9 with TRBJ2-1; 8 nucleotides line up with TRBD2. Unmatched junction bases numbered 7, after V lost 0 bases and J lost 5 bases. Germline assignment: CDR1 SGDLS and CDR2 YYNGEE. This CDR3 region has 16 residues. The CDR3 coding sequence is TGTGCCAGCAGCGTAGGTGGGACTAGTACGGACAATGAGCAGTTCTTC. Its translation: CASSVGGTSTDNEQFF.

This clonotype has a count of ten or more. The chain employs TRBV28 and TRBJ2-5; 9 bases are shared with TRBD1. This CDR3 has 14 residues. Trimming cost V 6 bases and J 5 bases; bases outside gene matches: 7. The germline V gene encodes CDR1 MDHEN and CDR2 SYDVKM. The CDR3 loop is CASRDRGEGETQYF. The CDR3 DNA reads as TGTGCCAGCAGGGACAGGGGCGAGGGGGAGACCCAGTACTTC.

This clonotype was observed a few times. V is TRBV18 and J is TRBJ1-5; tentatively, D is TRBD1 (6 bases). The CDR3 length is 17 residues. Per germline, CDR1 KGHSH and CDR2 LQKENI. V was trimmed by 0 bases and J by 5 bases, leaving 17 bases between them. CDR3 protein: CASSPPRSTGNDQPQHF. The CDR3 bases are TGTGCCAGCTCACCACCGAGGAGCACAGGGAATGATCAGCCCCAGCATTTT.

Ten or more counts support this clonotype. The chain joins TRBV7-3 to TRBJ2-1, with D maybe TRBD1 (6 bases). Germline V gene data show CDR1 as SGHTA and CDR2 as FQGTGA. Trimming removed 1 base at V and 7 bases at J, with 20 bases between. The CDR3 extends over 17 amino acids. The CDR3 region is CASSLIALPGEKNEQFF. For the CDR3, the DNA is TGTGCCAGCAGCTTAATAGCCCTGCCAGGGGAGAAAAATGAGCAGTTCTTC. Complete variable domain (other parts from reference TRBV7-3 and TRBJ2-1): GAGVSQTPSNKVTEKGKYVELRCDPISGHTALYWYRQSLGQGPEFLIYFQGTGAADDSGLPNDRFFAVRPEGSVSTLKIQRTERGDSAVYLCASSLIALPGEKNEQFFGPGTRLTVL.

This sequence joins TRBV5-5 and TRBJ1-4; tentatively, D is TRBD1 (5 bases). V lost 3 bases to trimming and J lost 0 bases, with 6 bases between them. Germline CDR1 reads SGHKS; CDR2 reads YYEKEE (reference sequence). CDR3 size: 14 residues. DNA of the CDR3: TGTGCCAGCAGCTGGGGGTCAACTAATGAAAAACTGTTTTTT. Residues: CASSWGSTNEKLFF. The full variable domain, its missing parts supplied by reference TRBV5-5 and TRBJ1-4, is DAGVTQSPTHLIKTRGQQVTLRCSPISGHKSVSWYQQVLGQGPQFIFQYYEKEERGRGNFPDRFSARQFPNYSSELNVNALLLGDSALYLCASSWGSTNEKLFFGSGTQLSVL.

The table lists this clonotype with a few counts. The genes are TRBV6-2 or TRBV6-3 and TRBJ1-1, with TRBD1 matching over 7 bases. The V segment lost 2 bases and the J segment 0 bases; nucleotides outside the gene matches: 9. Germline lookup yields CDR1 MNHEY and CDR2 SVGEGT. CDR3 length: 17 residues. CDR3 in DNA: TGTGCCAGCAGTTACGATACGGGACAGACCATGAACACTGAAGCTTTCTTT. This encodes CASSYDTGQTMNTEAFF.

This clonotype was seen ten or more times. CDR3 in amino acids: CASSVDPRLGTEAFF. CDR3 nucleotide sequence: TGTGCCAGCAGCGTAGATCCCCGGTTGGGCACTGAAGCTTTCTTT. This chain links TRBV9 with TRBJ1-1; D is ambiguous. Between the trimmed V and J ends, which lost 0 bases and 4 bases, there was a span of 13 bases. There are 15 residues in the CDR3. The germline CDR1 and CDR2 sequences are SGDLS and YYNGEE.

This clonotype was picked up many times. The chain carries TRBV29-1 and TRBJ2-2; no firm D call. This CDR3 contains 13 residues. Trimming took 5 bases from V and 1 from J, leaving 8 bases between them. The germline gives CDR1 SQVTM, CDR2 ANQGSEA. CDR3 bases: TGCAGCGTTCTGGCGGAGAACACCGGGGAGCTGTTTTTT. It codes for CSVLAENTGELFF.

This clonotype was recorded at least ten times. This chain joins TRBV6-5 and TRBJ2-5; no clear D. V lost 0 bases and J 12 bases, leaving 8 bases between the germline ends. In germline, CDR1 is MNHEY, CDR2 SVGAGI. This CDR3 contains 11 residues. The CDR3 protein is CASSYSGLKYF. The CDR3 coding sequence is TGTGCCAGCAGTTACTCGGGGTTAAAGTACTTC.

There are many counts of this clonotype. CDR3 nucleotides: TGCGCCAGCAGCTTGGGTGGGGGCGACGAGCAGTACTTC. Translation: CASSLGGGDEQYF. J is TRBJ2-7 and V is TRBV5-1; possible D gene TRBD1, 6 bases. Germline V CDR1 and CDR2: SGHRS, YFSETQ. V lost 0 bases and J 5 bases, leaving 9 bases between the germline ends. The CDR3 consists of 13 residues.

Concerning this clonotype itself: With a far larger clone one base away, a read error is the likely cause. The J gene is TRBJ2-2, the V gene TRBV3-2. TRBV3-2 is tagged as a pseudogene. The CDR3 is 14 residues long. The CDR3 nucleotides read TGTGCCAGCAGCCGGGCCGCGAACATCGGGGAGCTGTTTTTT. It specifies CASSRAANIGELFF.

At least ten counts were recorded for this clonotype. The chain employs TRBV18 and TRBJ1-5, with a weak D call TRBD1 (6 bases). Germline-derived CDR1 and CDR2 are KGHSH and LQKENI. This CDR3 comprises 17 residues. V gave up 4 bases and J gave up 4 bases, with 20 bases separating them. CDR3 sequence reads: CASSRGLGGATNQPQHF. The CDR3 coding sequence is TGTGCCAGCTCACGGGGCTTAGGGGGAGCTACTAATCAGCCCCAGCATTTT.

Ten or more counts support this clonotype. The genes are TRBV6-1 and TRBJ1-1, with D hard to call. Germline loops: CDR1 MNHNS, CDR2 SASEGT. The V and J ends lost 4 bases and 10 bases respectively, with 19 bases between them. CDR3 length: 14 residues. Written as DNA, the CDR3 is TGTGCCAGCAGTGTACTACGACAACCGGGGAGAGCTTTCTTT. As protein: CASSVLRQPGRAFF.

The V and J genes are TRBV6-1 and TRBJ1-5; D call uncertain. Looked up from germline, CDR1 is MNHNS and CDR2 is SASEGT. Trimming stripped 6 bases from V and 0 bases from J, with 12 bases between. The CDR3 runs to 15 residues. CDR3: CASRREGNSNQPQHF. The CDR3 DNA is TGTGCCAGCAGAAGAGAGGGTAATAGCAATCAGCCCCAGCATTTT.

This clonotype was found many times. V and J are TRBV6-2 or TRBV6-3 and TRBJ2-3, with 12 bases matching TRBD1. J gave up 3 bases and V 6 bases, and 4 bases lay outside the gene matches. The germline gives CDR1 MNHEY, CDR2 SVGEGT. The CDR3 sequence is 15 residues long. CDR3 coding DNA: TGTGCCAGCAGCTGGGACAGGGGGCCGACAGATACGCAGTATTTT. It yields the protein CASSWDRGPTDTQYF.

This clonotype was detected ten times or more. The rearrangement links TRBV10-1 to TRBJ2-7; the D is unclear. The CDR3 sequence is 18 residues long. CDR1 is WNHNN and CDR2 is SYGVQD in the germline V gene (reference sequence). The V and J ends lost 3 bases and 0 bases respectively, with 21 bases between them. The CDR3 loop reads CASSESIGVRHSSYEQYF. In nucleotides, the CDR3 is TGCGCCAGCAGTGAAAGCATCGGCGTCAGGCACAGCTCCTACGAGCAGTACTTC.

This clonotype was picked up many times. J is TRBJ2-3 and V is TRBV7-9; D not resolved. The germline V gene has CDR1 SEHNR and CDR2 FQNEAQ (reference sequence). This CDR3 contains 12 residues. Trimming stripped 5 bases from V and 4 bases from J, with 7 bases between. The CDR3 loop is CASSPDADTQYF. The CDR3 coding sequence is TGTGCCAGCAGCCCCGATGCAGATACGCAGTATTTT. The whole variable domain, remainder taken from reference TRBV7-9 and TRBJ2-3, is DTGVSQNPRHKITKRGQNVTFRCDPISEHNRLYWYRQTLGQGPEFLTYFQNEAQLEKSRLLSDRFSAERPKGSFSTLEIQRTEQGDSAMYLCASSPDADTQYFGPGTRLTVL.

This clonotype has a count of ten or more. The chain employs TRBV6-5 and TRBJ2-3, with 7 nucleotides matching TRBD1. Looked up from germline, CDR1 is MNHEY and CDR2 is SVGAGI. The length of the CDR3 is 16 residues. The V gene end was trimmed by 2 bases and the J gene end by 4 bases; junction bases not matched to a gene: 9. CDR3 bases: TGTGCCAGCAGTTACGGGGGATTAACAGGGGCAGATACGCAGTATTTT. This translates into CASSYGGLTGADTQYF.